The 14 T cell receptor beta chains listed next were all sequenced from one sample in a study of T-cell memory formation after mild COVID-19. MiXCR, run by TCRdb on the 5' RACE reads, gives a single entry per CDR3 protein. Of 500,000 to 600,000 distinct CDR3 sequences listed, 15% to 20% are singletons. Sequenced sample: PBMCs or a T cell subset sorted from them (not recorded which). These receptors originate from an adult woman who had mild COVID-19 (a few samples of this study predate the infection). Cell type and time point are not known.

This clonotype was seen a few times. This sequence joins TRBV12-3 or TRBV12-4 and TRBJ1-2; 7 bases agree with TRBD1. V shed 5 bases and J 4 bases; nucleotides not matched to a gene: 4. The CDR3 covers 13 residues. The CDR3 DNA reads as TGTGCCAGCAGTGACGGACAGGCCTATGGCTACACCTTC. Translation: CASSDGQAYGYTF.

This clonotype was observed a few times. This chain links TRBV12-5 with TRBJ2-7; no firm D call. Germline values: CDR1 LGHNT, CDR2 FRNRAP. Between the trimmed V and J ends, which lost 2 bases and 2 bases, there was a span of 7 bases. The CDR3 runs to 13 residues. The CDR3, as DNA: TGTGCTAGTGGTTTGACTCCCGCCTACGAGCAGTACTTC. This codes for CASGLTPAYEQYF.

The chain combines TRBV5-1 with TRBJ2-3, with TRBD2 matching over 11 bases. The CDR3 totals 16 residues. Looked up from germline, CDR1 is SGHRS and CDR2 is YFSETQ. V was pared by 0 bases and J by 4 bases, with 4 bases of the junction left unmatched. Here the CDR3 DNA reads TGCGCCAGCAGCTTGGTGACTAGCGGGAAGGCAGATACGCAGTATTTT. It specifies CASSLVTSGKADTQYF.

This clonotype has just a few counts. This CDR3 reads CSARESGSYNEQFF. CDR3 DNA sequence: TGCAGTGCTAGAGAGTCAGGGTCCTACAATGAGCAGTTCTTC. This rearrangement joins TRBV20-1 to TRBJ2-1; D may be TRBD1 (5 bases). V was cut by 0 bases and J by 1 base, with 7 bases left in between. The CDR3 extends over 14 amino acids. The germline gives CDR1 DFQATT, CDR2 SNEGSKA (reference sequence).

This clonotype has more than one count but fewer than ten. This chain uses TRBV18 with TRBJ1-5, with no clear D. The CDR3 is 14 amino acids. Trimming removed 5 bases at V and 0 bases at J, with 8 bases between. Germline loops: CDR1 KGHSH, CDR2 LQKENI. CDR3 region: CASSGRYSNQPQHF. The CDR3 DNA sequence: TGTGCCAGCTCAGGCAGGTATAGCAATCAGCCCCAGCATTTT.

V is TRBV5-1 and J is TRBJ2-2; D not resolved. Germline CDR1 reads SGHRS; CDR2 reads YFSETQ. Trimming pared 0 bases from V and 3 bases from J, leaving 12 bases between. The CDR3 runs to 16 residues. Here the CDR3 DNA reads TGCGCCAGCAGCTTGGTATTGGAGTCGTACACCGGGGAGCTGTTTTTT. Protein sequence: CASSLVLESYTGELFF.

Worth noting for this clonotype: The junction and the germline gene differ at one end; a read error may be behind it. The genes are TRBV7-7 and TRBJ2-2, with 7 nucleotides matching TRBD2. Germline CDR1 SSHAT, CDR2 FNYEAQ (reference sequence). The CDR3 has 15 amino acids. The chain's CDR3 is CASSWGTAGAGELFF. The CDR3 DNA reads as TGTGCTAGCAGCTGGGGGACGGCGGGAGCCGGGGAGCTGTTTTTT.

This clonotype was detected only a few times. This rearrangement joins TRBV27 to TRBJ1-1, with 9 bases aligning to TRBD1. There are 15 residues in the CDR3. CDR1 and CDR2 from the germline V gene are MNHEY and SMNVEV (reference sequence). V shed 3 bases and J 5 bases; nucleotides not matched to a gene: 7. The CDR3 DNA reads TGTGCCAGCAGTTTGGGGACAGGGATGAGGACTGAAGCTTTCTTT. This codes for CASSLGTGMRTEAFF.

The V call is TRBV27, the J call TRBJ1-5, with TRBD1 identical over 8 bases. Germline-derived CDR1 and CDR2 are MNHEY and SMNVEV (reference sequence). V shed 8 bases and J 4 bases; nucleotides not matched to a gene: 7. This CDR3 has 14 amino acids. This CDR3 reads CASSGGWSNQPQHF. In nucleotides, the CDR3 is TGTGCCAGCTCAGGGGGCTGGAGTAATCAGCCCCAGCATTTT.

The rearrangement joins TRBV9 to TRBJ2-1; either TRBD1 or TRBD2 may supply D (5 bases each). This CDR3 has 14 amino acids. V was pared by 0 bases and J by 4 bases, with 8 bases between. Per germline, CDR1 SGDLS and CDR2 YYNGEE. The CDR3 is CASSVGGVYNEQFF. CDR3 nucleotides: TGTGCCAGCAGCGTAGGAGGGGTATACAATGAGCAGTTCTTC.

The V and J genes are TRBV7-9 and TRBJ2-5; a weak D match, TRBD2 (6 bases). V was clipped by 7 bases and J by 1 base, with 13 bases between them. The CDR3 is made up of 14 amino acids. Per germline, CDR1 SEHNR and CDR2 FQNEAQ (reference sequence). The CDR3 loop is CASNRGWSQETQYF. In nucleotides, the CDR3 is TGTGCCAGCAACCGGGGGTGGTCCCAAGAGACCCAGTACTTC. The full variable domain, in which reference TRBV7-9 and TRBJ2-5 provide the parts outside the CDR3, is DTGVSQNPRHKITKRGQNVTFRCDPISEHNRLYWYRQTLGQGPEFLTYFQNEAQLEKSRLLSDRFSAERPKGSFSTLEIQRTEQGDSAMYLCASNRGWSQETQYFGPGTRLLVL.

This clonotype came up a few times. CDR3 DNA sequence: TGTGCCAGCAGTTTCCGAAGAGTCAAGAACACTGAAGCTTTCTTT. Encoded protein: CASSFRRVKNTEAFF. The chain combines TRBV12-3 or TRBV12-4 with TRBJ1-1; D not certain. CDR3 length: 15 amino acids. V lost 3 bases to trimming and J lost 1 base, with 12 bases between them.

This clonotype showed up just a few times. This sequence joins TRBV7-9 and TRBJ2-1, with D perhaps matching TRBD1 or TRBD2 (5 bases each). The V end lost 3 bases, the J end lost 0 bases, and 15 bases lay between the germline ends. The CDR3 length is 17 residues. Germline V gene sequence: CDR1 SEHNR, CDR2 FQNEAQ (reference sequence). The CDR3 region has the DNA TGTGCCAGCAGCTTCCCCACGGACACTAGCTCCTACAATGAGCAGTTCTTC. It specifies CASSFPTDTSSYNEQFF.

In its sample, this clonotype was seen a few times. The chain employs TRBV7-2 and TRBJ2-3; D might be TRBD1 or TRBD2, each matching 5 bases. Looked up from germline, CDR1 is SGHTA and CDR2 is FQGNSA. V shed 5 bases and J shed 6 bases, with 15 bases lying between them. The CDR3 has 14 amino acids. The CDR3, as DNA: TGTGCCAGCAGCCCCGGGACCAGCCTGGATACGCAGTATTTT. It yields the protein CASSPGTSLDTQYF.